This TCR beta chain originates from a study of CD8 T cells in ankylosing spondylitis. Study-wide results and caveats: Clones linked to disease, bearing a CD8+ phenotype, were relatively rare in peripheral blood. A TCR beta motif made of several highly homologous variants seemed typical of ankylosing spondylitis blood. Reportedly, disease-linked clones are significantly enriched in ankylosing spondylitis patients' matched synovial fluid.

Germline CDR1 and CDR2: MGHRA and YSYEKL. This CDR3 is built from 15 residues. The trim removed 2 bases at V and 7 bases at J, leaving 8 bases unmatched. Details on this clonotype: No antigen is known for it.

Using quantitative 5'-RACE with molecular barcodes, the authors made TCR beta libraries. TCRdb recomputed calls from the 5' RACE reads with MiXCR, one row per CDR3 protein. Of about 360,000 distinct CDR3 sequences listed, around 20% are singletons. Sequencing was carried out using blood, either unsorted or a sorted T cell fraction (not recorded which). The chain joins TRBV4-1 to TRBJ2-1, with 7 bases aligning to TRBD2. The origin of this receptor is a male donor with ankylosing spondylitis or in good health (not recorded which). The CDR3 protein is CASSQTPGEGNEQFF. The CDR3 DNA sequence: TGCGCCAGCAGCCAAACCCCTGGGGAGGGGAATGAGCAGTTCTTC.